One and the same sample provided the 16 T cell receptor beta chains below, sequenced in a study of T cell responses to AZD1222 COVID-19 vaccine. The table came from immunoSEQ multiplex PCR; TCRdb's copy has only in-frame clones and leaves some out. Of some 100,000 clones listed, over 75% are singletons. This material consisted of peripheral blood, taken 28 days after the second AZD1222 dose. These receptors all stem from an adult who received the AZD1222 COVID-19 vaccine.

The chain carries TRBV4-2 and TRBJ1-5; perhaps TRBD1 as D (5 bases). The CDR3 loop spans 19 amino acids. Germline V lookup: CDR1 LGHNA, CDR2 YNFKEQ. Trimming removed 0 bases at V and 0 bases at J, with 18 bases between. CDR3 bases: TGTGCCAGCAGCCAAGATGGTACAGGCTCGGACTTTAGCAATCAGCCCCAGCATTTT. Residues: CASSQDGTGSDFSNQPQHF.

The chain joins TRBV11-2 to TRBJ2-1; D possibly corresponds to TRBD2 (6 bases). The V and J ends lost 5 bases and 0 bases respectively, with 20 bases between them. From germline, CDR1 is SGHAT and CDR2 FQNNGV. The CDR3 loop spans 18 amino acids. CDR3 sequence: CASSPKIGGRSSYNEQFF. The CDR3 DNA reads TGTGCCAGCAGCCCAAAAATTGGGGGGAGAAGCTCCTACAATGAGCAGTTCTTC.

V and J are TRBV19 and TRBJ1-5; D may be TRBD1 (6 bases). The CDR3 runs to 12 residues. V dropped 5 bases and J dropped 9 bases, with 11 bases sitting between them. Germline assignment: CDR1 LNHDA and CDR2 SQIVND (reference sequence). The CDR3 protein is CASSSTGPPQHF. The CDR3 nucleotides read TGTGCCAGTAGTTCCACAGGGCCGCCCCAGCATTTT.

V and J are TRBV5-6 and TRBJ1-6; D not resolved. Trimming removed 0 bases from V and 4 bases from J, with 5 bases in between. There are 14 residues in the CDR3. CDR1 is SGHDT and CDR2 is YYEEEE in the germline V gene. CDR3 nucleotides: TGTGCCAGCAGCTTGGGCAGTTATAATTCACCCCTCCACTTT. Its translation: CASSLGSYNSPLHF. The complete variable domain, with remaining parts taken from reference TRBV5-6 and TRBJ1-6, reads DAGVTQSPTHLIKTRGQQVTLRCSPKSGHDTVSWYQQALGQGPQFIFQYYEEEERQRGNFPDRFSGHQFPNYSSELNVNALLLGDSALYLCASSLGSYNSPLHFGNGTRLTVT.

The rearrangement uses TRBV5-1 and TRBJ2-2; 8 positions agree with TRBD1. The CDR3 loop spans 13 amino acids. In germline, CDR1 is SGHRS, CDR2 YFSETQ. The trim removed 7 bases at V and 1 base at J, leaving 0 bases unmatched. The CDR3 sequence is CASGQGNTGELFF. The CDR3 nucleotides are TGCGCCAGCGGACAGGGGAACACCGGGGAGCTGTTTTTT.

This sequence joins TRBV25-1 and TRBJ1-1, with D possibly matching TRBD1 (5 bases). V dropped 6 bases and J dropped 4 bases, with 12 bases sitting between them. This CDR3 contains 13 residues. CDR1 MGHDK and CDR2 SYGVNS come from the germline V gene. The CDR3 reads CASRIAGITEAFF. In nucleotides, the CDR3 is TGTGCCAGCAGGATCGCAGGGATCACTGAAGCTTTCTTT.

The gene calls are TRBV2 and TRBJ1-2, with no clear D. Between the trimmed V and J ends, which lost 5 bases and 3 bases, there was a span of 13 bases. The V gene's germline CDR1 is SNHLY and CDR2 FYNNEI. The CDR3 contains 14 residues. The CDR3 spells CASSLVTRDYGYTF. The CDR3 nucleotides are TGTGCCAGCAGTCTGGTCACTCGGGACTATGGCTACACCTTC.

CDR3 nucleotide sequence: TGTGCCAGCAGTTTCCGGGGGATTGCTGGCTACACCTTC. Translation: CASSFRGIAGYTF. The genes are TRBV27 and TRBJ1-2; tentative D call: TRBD1 (5 bases). Germline V gene sequence: CDR1 MNHEY, CDR2 SMNVEV (reference sequence). This CDR3 contains 13 residues. Between the trimmed V and J ends, which lost 3 bases and 7 bases, there was a span of 12 bases.

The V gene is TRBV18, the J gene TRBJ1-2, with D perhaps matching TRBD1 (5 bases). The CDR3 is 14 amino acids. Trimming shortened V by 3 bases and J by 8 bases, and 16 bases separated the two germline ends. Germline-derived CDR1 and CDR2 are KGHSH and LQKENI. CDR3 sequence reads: CASSPLTEQGGYTF. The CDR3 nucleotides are TGTGCCAGCTCACCCCTGACAGAGCAAGGGGGCTACACCTTC.

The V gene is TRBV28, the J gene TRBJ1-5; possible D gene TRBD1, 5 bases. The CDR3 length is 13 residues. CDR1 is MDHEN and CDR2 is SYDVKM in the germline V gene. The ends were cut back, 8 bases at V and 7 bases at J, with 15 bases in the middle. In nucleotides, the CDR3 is TGTGCCAGCTCCAGGAGGGGCGGGCAGCCCCAGCATTTT. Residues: CASSRRGGQPQHF.

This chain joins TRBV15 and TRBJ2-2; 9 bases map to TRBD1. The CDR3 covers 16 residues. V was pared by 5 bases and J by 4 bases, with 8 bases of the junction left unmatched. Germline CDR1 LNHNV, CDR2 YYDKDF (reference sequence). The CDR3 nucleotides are TGTGCCACCAGCTTAGACAGGGGGGGTACCACCGGGGAGCTGTTTTTT. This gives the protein CATSLDRGGTTGELFF.

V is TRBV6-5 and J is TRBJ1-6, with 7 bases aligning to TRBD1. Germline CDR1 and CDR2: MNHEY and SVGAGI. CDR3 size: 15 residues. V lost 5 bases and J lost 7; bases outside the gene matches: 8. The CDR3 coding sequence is TGTGCCAGCAGTCTTGTAGGGGGCGAGAATTCACCCCTCCACTTT. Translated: CASSLVGGENSPLHF.

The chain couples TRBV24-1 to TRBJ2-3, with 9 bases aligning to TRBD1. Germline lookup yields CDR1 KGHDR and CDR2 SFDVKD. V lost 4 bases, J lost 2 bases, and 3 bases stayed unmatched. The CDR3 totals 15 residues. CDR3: CATSEDRGSTDTQYF. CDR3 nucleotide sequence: TGTGCCACCAGTGAAGACAGGGGGTCCACAGATACGCAGTATTTT.

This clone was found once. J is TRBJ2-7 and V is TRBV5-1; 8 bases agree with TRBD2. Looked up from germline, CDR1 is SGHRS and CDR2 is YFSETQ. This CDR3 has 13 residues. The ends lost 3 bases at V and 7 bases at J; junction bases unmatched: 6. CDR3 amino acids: CASSSGLGGEQYF. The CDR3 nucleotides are TGCGCCAGCAGCTCGGGACTAGGGGGGGAGCAGTACTTC.

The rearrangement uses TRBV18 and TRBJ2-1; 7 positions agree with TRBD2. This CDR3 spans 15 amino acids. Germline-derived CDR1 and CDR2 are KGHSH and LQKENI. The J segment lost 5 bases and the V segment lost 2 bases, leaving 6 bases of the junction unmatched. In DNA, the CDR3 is TGTGCCAGCTCACCAGGGGGAGGGGCCCACAATGAGCAGTTCTTC. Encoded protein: CASSPGGGAHNEQFF.

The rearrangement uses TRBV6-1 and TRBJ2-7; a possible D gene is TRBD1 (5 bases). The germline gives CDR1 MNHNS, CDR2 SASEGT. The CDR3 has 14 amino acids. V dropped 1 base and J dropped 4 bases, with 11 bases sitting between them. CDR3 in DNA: TGTGCCAGCAGTGAAGGGCAGGGTGGGTACGAGCAGTACTTC. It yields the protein CASSEGQGGYEQYF.